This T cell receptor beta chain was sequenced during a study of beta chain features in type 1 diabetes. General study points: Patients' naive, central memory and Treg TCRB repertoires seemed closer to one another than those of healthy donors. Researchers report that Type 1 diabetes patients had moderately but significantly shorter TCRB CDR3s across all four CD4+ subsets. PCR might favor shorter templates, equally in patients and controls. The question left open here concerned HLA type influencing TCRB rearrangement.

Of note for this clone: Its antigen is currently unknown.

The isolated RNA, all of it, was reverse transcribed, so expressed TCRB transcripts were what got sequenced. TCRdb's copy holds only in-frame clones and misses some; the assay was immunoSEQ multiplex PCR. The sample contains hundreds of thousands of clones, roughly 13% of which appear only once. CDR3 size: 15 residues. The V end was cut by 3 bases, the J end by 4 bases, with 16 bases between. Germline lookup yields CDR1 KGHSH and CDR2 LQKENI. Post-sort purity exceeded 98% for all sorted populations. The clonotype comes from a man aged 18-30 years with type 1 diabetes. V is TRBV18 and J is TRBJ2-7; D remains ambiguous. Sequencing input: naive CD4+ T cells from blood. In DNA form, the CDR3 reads TGTGCCAGCTCACCGGTACGCAGCCTGAGGTACGAGCAGTACTTC. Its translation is CASSPVRSLRYEQYF.